What follows are 24 T cell receptor beta chains derived from one specimen sequenced in a study of cytomegalovirus exposure and HLA in healthy donors. The study ran its PCR with 60 Vbeta and 13 Jbeta primers. Sequenced by immunoSEQ multiplex PCR; TCRdb stores in-frame clones only, minus some. The repertoire includes about 160,000 clones, around 84% of them detected once, and approximately 8% sits in the top ten. The sample taken for sequencing was PBMCs. These receptors came from a male donor in good health and CMV-seropositive.

The rearrangement joins TRBV4-3 to TRBJ2-1; possible D gene TRBD1, 6 bases. The germline gives CDR1 LGHNA, CDR2 YSLEER. This CDR3 has 15 residues. V dropped 4 bases and J dropped 4 bases, with 14 bases sitting between them. As DNA, the CDR3 is TGCGCCAGCAGCCTCGACCAGGACAGTTACAATGAGCAGTTCTTC. This encodes CASSLDQDSYNEQFF.

This chain connects TRBV5-1 to TRBJ1-1; a possible D gene is TRBD1 (6 bases). The CDR3 has 14 residues. V was cut by 4 bases and J by 0 bases, with 10 bases left in between. Looked up from germline, CDR1 is SGHRS and CDR2 is YFSETQ. DNA of the CDR3: TGCGCCAGCAGCACAGGGACACTGAACACTGAAGCTTTCTTT. Its protein is CASSTGTLNTEAFF.

The CDR3 reads CSAWRDTGELFF. The CDR3 nucleotides read TGCAGCGCGTGGAGGGATACCGGGGAGCTGTTTTTT. The chain has TRBV29-1 and TRBJ2-2; possible D gene TRBD2, 6 bases. CDR1 and CDR2 (germline): SQVTM, ANQGSEA. The CDR3 consists of 12 residues. V was trimmed by 7 bases and J by 5 bases, leaving 11 bases between them.

The chain carries TRBV18 and TRBJ1-2; 10 nucleotides match TRBD1. With V trimmed by 0 bases and J by 8 bases, 6 bases remained unmatched. This CDR3 comprises 15 residues. Germline V gene sequence: CDR1 KGHSH, CDR2 LQKENI. In DNA, the CDR3 is TGTGCCAGCTCACCACCGGGACAGGGGACAGGCGGCTACACCTTC. It specifies CASSPPGQGTGGYTF. The full variable domain, with the rest looked up from reference TRBV18 and TRBJ1-2, is NAGVMQNPRHLVRRRGQEARLRCSPMKGHSHVYWYRQLPEEGLKFMVYLQKENIIDESGMPKERFSAEFPKEGPSILRIQQVVRGDSAAYFCASSPPGQGTGGYTFGSGTRLTVV.

The sample holds a few counts of this clone. The genes are TRBV7-9 and TRBJ2-2; D gene unclear. With 6 bases removed from V and 1 base from J, the gap between germline ends came to 9 bases. Germline V CDR1 and CDR2: SEHNR, FQNEAQ (reference sequence). The CDR3 covers 14 residues. This CDR3 is CASSERGNTGELFF. CDR3 in DNA: TGTGCCAGCAGTGAAAGAGGGAACACCGGGGAGCTGTTTTTT.

The CDR3 bases are TGTGCCAGCTCACCAGATCAGGGGAGCGAAGCTTTCTTT. It codes for CASSPDQGSEAFF. The rearrangement uses TRBV18 and TRBJ1-1, with a tentative D call TRBD1 (6 bases). Germline values: CDR1 KGHSH, CDR2 LQKENI. Trimming pared 2 bases from V and 8 bases from J, leaving 12 bases between. CDR3 length equals 13 residues.

The rearrangement uses TRBV18 and TRBJ1-2, with D possibly matching TRBD1 (5 bases). Germline V gene sequence: CDR1 KGHSH, CDR2 LQKENI. This CDR3 has 11 residues. Trimming pared 6 bases from V and 8 bases from J, leaving 10 bases between. CDR3 nucleotides: TGTGCCAGCTCGGCAGGGTCCGGCTACACCTTC. Translation: CASSAGSGYTF.

The chain employs TRBV25-1 and TRBJ2-2; 7 bases line up with TRBD1. The CDR3 runs 14 residues. Trimming took 4 bases from V and 4 from J; bases not matched to a gene: 3. CDR1 is MGHDK and CDR2 is SYGVNS in the germline V gene. The CDR3 loop is CASSVGGGTGELFF. The CDR3 DNA reads as TGTGCCAGCAGTGTAGGGGGCGGCACCGGGGAGCTGTTTTTT.

The rearrangement links TRBV11-2 to TRBJ2-5; a weak D match, TRBD2 (7 bases). Germline-derived CDR1 and CDR2 are SGHAT and FQNNGV. The CDR3 is 16 amino acids. Trimming took 5 bases from V and 5 from J, leaving 21 bases between them. The DNA of the CDR3 is TGTGCCAGCAGCCCCATCCCCGGGCGGGGGCGGGAGACCCAGTACTTC. Its translation is CASSPIPGRGRETQYF.

The V call is TRBV6-1, the J call TRBJ2-3, with 7 bases aligning to TRBD1. The CDR3 spans 14 residues. Germline V gene data show CDR1 as MNHNS and CDR2 as SASEGT. The junction had 7 bases not matched to a gene; V was cut back by 4 bases and J by 6 bases. Here the CDR3 DNA reads TGTGCCAGCAGTGGGACAGGCGCTGGGGATACGCAGTATTTT. This encodes CASSGTGAGDTQYF.

The chain's CDR3 is CASSSAQGGGYTF. The CDR3 DNA sequence: TGTGCCAGCAGCTCAGCTCAGGGGGGAGGCTACACCTTC. The chain uses TRBV7-6 and TRBJ1-2, with TRBD1 identical over 7 bases. Germline V lookup: CDR1 SGHVS, CDR2 FNYEAQ. The CDR3 has 13 residues. V shed 4 bases, J shed 8 bases, and the junction held 7 bases outside the gene matches.

The chain has TRBV30 and TRBJ1-6; TRBD1 is a possible D gene (5 bases). CDR3 size: 12 residues. Trimming removed 5 bases from V and 8 bases from J, with 10 bases in between. From germline, CDR1 is GTSNPN and CDR2 SVGIG (reference sequence). DNA of the CDR3: TGTGCCTGGGGGGGAGGGGATTCACCCCTCCACTTT. Residues: CAWGGGDSPLHF.

The chain combines TRBV6-5 with TRBJ2-1, with unresolved D. V was cut by 5 bases and J by 6 bases, with 14 bases left in between. Per the germline V gene, CDR1 is MNHEY and CDR2 is SVGAGI. The CDR3 is 14 residues long. The CDR3 region is CASSTSPSVNEQFF. The CDR3 DNA reads TGTGCCAGCAGTACCTCCCCAAGCGTCAATGAGCAGTTCTTC.

The J gene is TRBJ2-2, the V gene TRBV7-2, with 8 bases lining up with TRBD1. There are 16 residues in the CDR3. Germline V CDR1 and CDR2: SGHTA, FQGNSA. Trimming cost V 5 bases and J 4 bases; bases outside gene matches: 9. CDR3 DNA: TGTGCCAGCAGCCCCTGGCAGGGGGCGGGCACCGGGGAGCTGTTTTTT. Protein: CASSPWQGAGTGELFF.

The rearrangement links TRBV10-3 to TRBJ2-1, with 8 bases matching TRBD2. With 11 bases clipped from V and 3 bases from J, the junction kept 9 bases outside the gene matches. The V gene's germline CDR1 is ENHRY and CDR2 SYGVKD. The CDR3 consists of 14 residues. The CDR3 spells CAVKAGDNYNEQFF. CDR3 coding DNA: TGTGCCGTTAAAGCGGGAGATAACTACAATGAGCAGTTCTTC.

The gene calls are TRBV5-1 and TRBJ2-7; the match to TRBD2 covers 7 bases. The CDR3 is 18 residues long. J lost 1 base, V lost 0 bases, and 13 bases had no gene match. Germline V CDR1 and CDR2: SGHRS, YFSETQ. CDR3 nucleotides: TGCGCCAGCAGCTTGGGGGGAGGGAGCGGGGTTCAATCCTACGAGCAGTACTTC. Translation gives CASSLGGGSGVQSYEQYF.

This clone was observed a handful of times. The V call is TRBV27, the J call TRBJ1-1; TRBD1 is a possible D gene (6 bases). The V gene lost 5 bases and the J gene lost 4 bases, with 17 bases spanning the gap. The CDR3 is 15 amino acids. CDR1 MNHEY and CDR2 SMNVEV come from the germline V gene (reference sequence). The CDR3 reads CASSPRPTGFTEAFF. The CDR3 nucleotides are TGTGCCAGCAGTCCCAGACCGACAGGTTTCACTGAAGCTTTCTTT.

The V and J genes are TRBV18 and TRBJ1-1; 7 nucleotides align to TRBD1. Germline assignment: CDR1 KGHSH and CDR2 LQKENI. V lost 2 bases to trimming and J lost 1 base; unmatched junction nucleotides: 4. This CDR3 has 15 residues. In DNA form, the CDR3 reads TGTGCCAGCTCACCAGCCGGGACAGCGAACACTGAAGCTTTCTTT. It translates to CASSPAGTANTEAFF.

In this sample, this clone turned up a few times. The DNA of the CDR3 is TGTGCCAGCAGCTTAAGAGGAGGAGCTTTCTTT. Protein product: CASSLRGGAFF. V is TRBV13 and J is TRBJ1-1; unclear D gene. Germline V lookup: CDR1 PRHDT, CDR2 FYEKMQ (reference sequence). The V gene lost 2 bases and the J gene lost 10 bases, with 8 bases spanning the gap. The CDR3 is 11 residues long.

The V gene is TRBV19, the J gene TRBJ2-3, with 11 nucleotides matching TRBD2. Germline-derived CDR1 and CDR2 are LNHDA and SQIVND (reference sequence). CDR3 size: 15 residues. J lost 5 bases, V lost 3 bases, and 4 bases had no gene match. DNA of the CDR3: TGTGCCAGTAGTATCGTACTAGCGGGAGAAGATACGCAGTATTTT. It yields the protein CASSIVLAGEDTQYF.

The CDR3 is CAISEGGPGQPQHF. The CDR3 coding sequence is TGTGCCATCAGTGAAGGGGGACCAGGACAGCCCCAGCATTTT. The chain joins TRBV10-3 to TRBJ1-5; tentatively, D is TRBD1 (6 bases). Germline V gene lookup returns CDR1 ENHRY and CDR2 SYGVKD. The CDR3 has 14 residues. Trimming removed 3 bases at V and 7 bases at J, with 13 bases between.

This clone was detected only a few times. V gene TRBV5-6 combines with J gene TRBJ2-3; TRBD2 agrees at 12 bases. The germline V gene encodes CDR1 SGHDT and CDR2 YYEEEE. This CDR3 comprises 17 residues. In DNA, the CDR3 is TGTGCTTCTACCCGGCTAGCGGGAGGGAAGGGGACAGATACGCAGTATTTT. Protein product: CASTRLAGGKGTDTQYF. Variable domain in full (rest from reference TRBV5-6 and TRBJ2-3): DAGVTQSPTHLIKTRGQQVTLRCSPKSGHDTVSWYQQALGQGPQFIFQYYEEEERQRGNFPDRFSGHQFPNYSSELNVNALLLGDSALYLCASTRLAGGKGTDTQYFGPGTRLTVL.

V usage is TRBV7-6 and J usage is TRBJ2-7; D not certain. CDR1 SGHVS and CDR2 FNYEAQ come from the germline V gene. Trimming cost V 6 bases and J 0 bases, with 9 bases left between them. The CDR3 totals 13 residues. The CDR3 sequence is CASSPILSYEQYF. In DNA form, the CDR3 reads TGTGCCAGCAGTCCTATTCTCTCCTACGAGCAGTACTTC.

This chain links TRBV10-3 with TRBJ2-2; the match to TRBD2 covers 14 bases. CDR1 and CDR2 from the germline V gene are ENHRY and SYGVKD. The CDR3 totals 16 residues. V lost 6 bases, J lost 5 bases, and 5 bases stayed unmatched. This CDR3 is CAIRGLAGGGTGELFF. In DNA form, the CDR3 reads TGTGCCATCAGAGGACTAGCGGGAGGCGGAACCGGGGAGCTGTTTTTT.